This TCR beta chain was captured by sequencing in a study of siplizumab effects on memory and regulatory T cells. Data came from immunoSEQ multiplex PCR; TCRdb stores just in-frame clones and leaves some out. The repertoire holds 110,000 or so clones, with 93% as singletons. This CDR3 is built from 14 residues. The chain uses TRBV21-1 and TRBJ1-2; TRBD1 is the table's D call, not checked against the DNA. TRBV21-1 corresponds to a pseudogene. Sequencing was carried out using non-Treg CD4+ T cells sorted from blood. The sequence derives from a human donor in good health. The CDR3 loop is CASSDNGHGYGYTF. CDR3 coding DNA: TGTGCCAGCAGCGATAACGGACATGGGTATGGCTACACCTTC.